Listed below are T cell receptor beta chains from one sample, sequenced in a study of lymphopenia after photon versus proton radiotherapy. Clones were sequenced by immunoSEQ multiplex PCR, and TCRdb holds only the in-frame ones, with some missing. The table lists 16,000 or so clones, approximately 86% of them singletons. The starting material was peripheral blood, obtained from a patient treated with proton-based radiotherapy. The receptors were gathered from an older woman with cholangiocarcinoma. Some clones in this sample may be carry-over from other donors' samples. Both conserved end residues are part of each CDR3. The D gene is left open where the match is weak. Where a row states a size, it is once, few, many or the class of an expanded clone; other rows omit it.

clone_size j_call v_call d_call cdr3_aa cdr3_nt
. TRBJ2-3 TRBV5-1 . CASSVSGRPSTDTQYF TGCGCCAGCAGCGTTTCAGGGAGGCCTAGCACAGATACGCAGTATTTT
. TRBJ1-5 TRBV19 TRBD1 CASTGQGEQPQHF TGTGCCAGCACGGGACAGGGGGAGCAGCCCCAGCATTTT
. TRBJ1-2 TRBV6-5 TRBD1 CASSYGDRGSDYGYTF TGTGCCAGCAGTTACGGGGACAGGGGTAGTGACTATGGCTACACCTTC
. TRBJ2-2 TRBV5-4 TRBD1 CASSRRTGGDGELFF TGTGCCAGCAGCAGGCGGACAGGGGGGGACGGGGAGCTGTTTTTT
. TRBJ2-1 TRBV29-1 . CSGGGGAYNNEQFF TGCAGCGGAGGCGGGGGCGCTTATAACAATGAGCAGTTCTTC
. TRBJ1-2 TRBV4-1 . CASSRLAGSNYGYTF TGCGCCAGCAGCCGCCTGGCGGGCAGTAACTATGGCTACACCTTC
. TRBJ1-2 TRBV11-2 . CASSNKTATGGYTF TGTGCCAGCAGCAACAAGACAGCAACCGGGGGCTACACCTTC
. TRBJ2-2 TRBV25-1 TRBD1 CASSDPGQGDTGELFF TGTGCCAGCAGTGATCCGGGACAGGGCGACACCGGGGAGCTGTTTTTT
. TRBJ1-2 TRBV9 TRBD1 CASSAAGQGYGYTF TGTGCCAGCAGCGCCGCCGGACAGGGGTACGGCTACACCTTC
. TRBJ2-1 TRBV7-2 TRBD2 CASRGPSSGYNEQFF TGTGCCAGCAGGGGCCCGTCTAGCGGGTACAATGAGCAGTTCTTC
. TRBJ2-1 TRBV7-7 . CASSDGTGVNEQFF TGTGCCAGCAGCGACGGGACTGGGGTAAATGAGCAGTTCTTC
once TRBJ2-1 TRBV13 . CASSLWTTYNEQFF TGTGCCAGCAGCTTGTGGACTACCTACAATGAGCAGTTCTTC
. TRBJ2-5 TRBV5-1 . CASSSNSFGYGGETQYF TGCGCCAGCAGCTCGAACAGTTTTGGATACGGAGGGGAGACCCAGTACTTC
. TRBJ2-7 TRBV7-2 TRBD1 CASSLRTGDLYEQYF TGTGCCAGCAGCCTTAGGACAGGGGACCTCTACGAGCAGTACTTC
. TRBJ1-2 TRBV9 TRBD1 CASSADRGRSGYTF TGTGCCAGCAGCGCGGACAGGGGGCGGAGTGGCTACACCTTC
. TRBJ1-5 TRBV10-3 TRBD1 CATRPGQGTSNQPQHF TGTGCCACCCGCCCGGGACAGGGGACGAGCAATCAGCCCCAGCATTTT
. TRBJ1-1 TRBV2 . CASSAARDTEAFF TGTGCCAGCAGTGCTGCCAGGGACACTGAAGCTTTCTTT
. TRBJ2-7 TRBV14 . CASSLLFSSYEQYF TGTGCCAGCAGCCTCCTTTTTAGCTCCTACGAGCAGTACTTC
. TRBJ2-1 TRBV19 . CASSIEFLSYNEQFF TGTGCCAGTAGTATAGAATTCCTATCCTACAATGAGCAGTTCTTC
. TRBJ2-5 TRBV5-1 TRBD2 CASSLELAGEETQYF TGCGCCAGCAGCTTGGAACTAGCGGGGGAAGAGACCCAGTACTTC
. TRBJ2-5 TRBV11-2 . CASSRKGVEYLETQYF TGTGCCAGCAGCCGCAAAGGGGTAGAGTATTTGGAGACCCAGTACTTC